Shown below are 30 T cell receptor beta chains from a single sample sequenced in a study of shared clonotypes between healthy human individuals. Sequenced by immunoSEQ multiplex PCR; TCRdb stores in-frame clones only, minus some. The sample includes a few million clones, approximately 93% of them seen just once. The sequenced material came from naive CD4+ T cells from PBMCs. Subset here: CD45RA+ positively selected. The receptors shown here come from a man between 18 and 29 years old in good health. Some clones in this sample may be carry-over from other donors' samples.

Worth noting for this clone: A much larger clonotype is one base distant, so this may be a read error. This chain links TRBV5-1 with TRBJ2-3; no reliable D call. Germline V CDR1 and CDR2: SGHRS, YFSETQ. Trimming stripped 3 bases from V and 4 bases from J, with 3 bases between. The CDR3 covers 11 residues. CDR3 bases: TGCGCCAGCAGCTGGGCAGATACGCAGTATTTT. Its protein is CASSWADTQYF.

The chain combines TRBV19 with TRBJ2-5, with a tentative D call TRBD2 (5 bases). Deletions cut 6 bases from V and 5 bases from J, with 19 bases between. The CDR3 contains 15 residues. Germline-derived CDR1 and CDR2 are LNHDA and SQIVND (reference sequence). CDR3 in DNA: TGTGCCAGTAGCGAACTAGGAGAGGGTGTGGAGACCCAGTACTTC. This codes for CASSELGEGVETQYF. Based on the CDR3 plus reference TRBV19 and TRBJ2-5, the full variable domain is DGGITQSPKYLFRKEGQNVTLSCEQNLNHDAMYWYRQDPGQGLRLIYYSQIVNDFQKGDIAEGYSVSREKKESFPLTVTSAQKNPTAFYLCASSELGEGVETQYFGPGTRLLVL.

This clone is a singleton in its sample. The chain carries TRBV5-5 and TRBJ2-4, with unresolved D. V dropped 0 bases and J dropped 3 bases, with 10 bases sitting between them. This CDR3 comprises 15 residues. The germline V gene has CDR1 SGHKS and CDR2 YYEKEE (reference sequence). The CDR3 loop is CASSLVAVSKNIQYF. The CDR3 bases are TGTGCCAGCAGCTTGGTAGCAGTAAGCAAAAACATTCAGTACTTC.

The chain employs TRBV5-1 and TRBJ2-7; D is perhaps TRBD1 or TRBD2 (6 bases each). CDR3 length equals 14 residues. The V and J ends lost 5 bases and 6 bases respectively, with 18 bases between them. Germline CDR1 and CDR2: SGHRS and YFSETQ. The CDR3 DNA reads TGCGCCAGCAGTTCGGGGGACACCTCCCGCGAGCAGTACTTC. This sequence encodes CASSSGDTSREQYF. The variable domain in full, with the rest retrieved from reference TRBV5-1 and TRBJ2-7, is KAGVTQTPRYLIKTRGQQVTLSCSPISGHRSVSWYQQTPGQGLQFLFEYFSETQRNKGNFPGRFSGRQFSNSRSEMNVSTLELGDSALYLCASSSGDTSREQYFGPGTRLTVT.

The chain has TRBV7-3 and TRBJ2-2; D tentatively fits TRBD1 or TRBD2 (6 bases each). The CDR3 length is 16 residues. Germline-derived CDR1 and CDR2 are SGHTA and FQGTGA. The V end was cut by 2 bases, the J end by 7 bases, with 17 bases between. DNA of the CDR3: TGTGCCAGCAGCTTACGGCCGGGGGCCCGGGGCGGGGAGCTGTTTTTT. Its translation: CASSLRPGARGGELFF.

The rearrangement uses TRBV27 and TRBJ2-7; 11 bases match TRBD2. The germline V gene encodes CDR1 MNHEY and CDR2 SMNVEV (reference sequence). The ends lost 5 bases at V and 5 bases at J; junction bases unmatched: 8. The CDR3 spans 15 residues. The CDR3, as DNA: TGTGCCAGCAGTCCTCCCGGACTAGCGGGTAACGAGCAGTACTTC. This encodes CASSPPGLAGNEQYF.

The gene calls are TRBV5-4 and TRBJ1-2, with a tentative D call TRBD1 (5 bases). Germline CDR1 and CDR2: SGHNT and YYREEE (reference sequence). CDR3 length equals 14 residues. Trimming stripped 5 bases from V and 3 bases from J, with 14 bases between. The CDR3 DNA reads TGTGCCAGCAGGGCCGGGGCCTCAGACTATGGCTACACCTTC. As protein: CASRAGASDYGYTF. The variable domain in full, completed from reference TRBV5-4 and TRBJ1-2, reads ETGVTQSPTHLIKTRGQQVTLRCSSQSGHNTVSWYQQALGQGPQFIFQYYREEENGRGNFPPRFSGLQFPNYSSELNVNALELDDSALYLCASRAGASDYGYTFGSGTRLTVV.

The CDR3 bases are TGTGCCAGCAGCTTATACGCGAGGACAGCGAACACCGGGGAGCTGTTTTTT. The encoded protein is CASSLYARTANTGELFF. V is TRBV7-2 and J is TRBJ2-2; D possibly corresponds to TRBD1 (6 bases). The CDR3 is 17 amino acids. Deletions cut 2 bases from V and 0 bases from J, with 13 bases between. CDR1 is SGHTA and CDR2 is FQGNSA in the germline V gene.

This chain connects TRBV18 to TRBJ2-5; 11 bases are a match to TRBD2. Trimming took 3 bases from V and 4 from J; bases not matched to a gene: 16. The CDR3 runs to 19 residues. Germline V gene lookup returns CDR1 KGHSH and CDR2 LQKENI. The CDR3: CASSPPGTSGNLIPETQYF. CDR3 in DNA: TGTGCCAGCTCACCTCCCGGGACTAGCGGAAACCTCATTCCAGAGACCCAGTACTTC.

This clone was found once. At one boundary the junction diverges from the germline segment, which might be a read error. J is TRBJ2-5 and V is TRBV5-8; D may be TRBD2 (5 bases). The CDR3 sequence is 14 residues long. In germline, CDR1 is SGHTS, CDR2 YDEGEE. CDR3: CASRFQSGQETQYF. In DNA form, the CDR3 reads TGTGCCAGCCGCTTCCAGAGCGGCCAAGAGACCCAGTACTTC.

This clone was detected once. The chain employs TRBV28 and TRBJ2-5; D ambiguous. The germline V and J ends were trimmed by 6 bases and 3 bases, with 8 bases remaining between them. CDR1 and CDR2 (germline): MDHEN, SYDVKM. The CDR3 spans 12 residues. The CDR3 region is CASRGFEETQYF. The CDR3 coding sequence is TGTGCCAGCAGGGGATTTGAAGAGACCCAGTACTTC.

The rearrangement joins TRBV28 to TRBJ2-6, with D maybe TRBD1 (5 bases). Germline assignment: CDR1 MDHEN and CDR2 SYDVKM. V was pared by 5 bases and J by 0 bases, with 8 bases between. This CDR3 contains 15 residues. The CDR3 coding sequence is TGTGCCAGCAGTAGACAGAGCTCTGGGGCCAACGTCCTGACTTTC. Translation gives CASSRQSSGANVLTF. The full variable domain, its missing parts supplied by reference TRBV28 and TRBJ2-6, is DVKVTQSSRYLVKRTGEKVFLECVQDMDHENMFWYRQDPGLGLRLIYFSYDVKMKEKGDIPEGYSVSREKKERFSLILESASTNQTSMYLCASSRQSSGANVLTFGAGSRLTVL.

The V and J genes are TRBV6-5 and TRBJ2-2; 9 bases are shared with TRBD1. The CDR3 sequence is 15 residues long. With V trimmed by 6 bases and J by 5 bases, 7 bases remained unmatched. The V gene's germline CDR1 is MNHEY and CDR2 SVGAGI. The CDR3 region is CASRTTGGRTGELFF. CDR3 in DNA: TGTGCCAGCAGGACAACAGGGGGCCGGACCGGGGAGCTGTTTTTT.

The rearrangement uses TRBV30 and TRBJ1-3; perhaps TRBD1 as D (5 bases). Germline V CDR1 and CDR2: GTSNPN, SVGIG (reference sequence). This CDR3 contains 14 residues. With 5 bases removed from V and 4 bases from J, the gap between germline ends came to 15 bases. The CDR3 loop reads CAWAIEGLGNTIYF. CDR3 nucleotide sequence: TGTGCCTGGGCGATCGAGGGGCTCGGAAACACCATATATTTT.

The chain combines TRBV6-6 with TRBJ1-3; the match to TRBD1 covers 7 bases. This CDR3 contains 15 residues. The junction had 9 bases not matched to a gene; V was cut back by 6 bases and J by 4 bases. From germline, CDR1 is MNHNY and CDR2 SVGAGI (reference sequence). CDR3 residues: CASSTGTVEGNTIYF. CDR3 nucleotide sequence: TGTGCCAGCAGCACCGGGACAGTGGAGGGAAACACCATATATTTT.

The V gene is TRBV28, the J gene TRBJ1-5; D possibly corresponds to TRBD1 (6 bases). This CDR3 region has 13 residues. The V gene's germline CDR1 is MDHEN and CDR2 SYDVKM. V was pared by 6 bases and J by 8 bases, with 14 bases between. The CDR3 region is CASRGDIAKPQHF. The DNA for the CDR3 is TGTGCCAGCAGGGGGGACATCGCAAAGCCCCAGCATTTT. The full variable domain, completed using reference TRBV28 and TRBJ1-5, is DVKVTQSSRYLVKRTGEKVFLECVQDMDHENMFWYRQDPGLGLRLIYFSYDVKMKEKGDIPEGYSVSREKKERFSLILESASTNQTSMYLCASRGDIAKPQHFGDGTRLSIL.

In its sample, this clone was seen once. The CDR3 here is CASSPPGVLGEKLFF. CDR3 DNA sequence: TGTGCCAGCTCACCACCGGGAGTTTTAGGGGAAAAACTGTTTTTT. This chain uses TRBV18 with TRBJ1-4; D gene uncertain. The CDR3 covers 15 residues. Germline assignment: CDR1 KGHSH and CDR2 LQKENI. Deletions cut 0 bases from V and 8 bases from J, with 13 bases between.

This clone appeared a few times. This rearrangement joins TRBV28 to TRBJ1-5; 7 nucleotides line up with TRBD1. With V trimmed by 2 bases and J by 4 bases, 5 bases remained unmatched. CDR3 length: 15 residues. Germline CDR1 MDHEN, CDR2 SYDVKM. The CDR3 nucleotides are TGTGCCAGCAGTTTAACTAGACAGGGTAATCAGCCCCAGCATTTT. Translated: CASSLTRQGNQPQHF. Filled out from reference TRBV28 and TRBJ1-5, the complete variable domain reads DVKVTQSSRYLVKRTGEKVFLECVQDMDHENMFWYRQDPGLGLRLIYFSYDVKMKEKGDIPEGYSVSREKKERFSLILESASTNQTSMYLCASSLTRQGNQPQHFGDGTRLSIL.

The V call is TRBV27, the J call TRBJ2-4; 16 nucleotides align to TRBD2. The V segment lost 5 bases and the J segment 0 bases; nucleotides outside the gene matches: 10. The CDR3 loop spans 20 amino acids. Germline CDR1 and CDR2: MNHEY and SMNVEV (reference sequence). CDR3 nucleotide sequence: TGTGCCAGCAGTATACAACCGGGACTAGCGGGAGGGCCAGCCAAAAACATTCAGTACTTC. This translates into CASSIQPGLAGGPAKNIQYF.

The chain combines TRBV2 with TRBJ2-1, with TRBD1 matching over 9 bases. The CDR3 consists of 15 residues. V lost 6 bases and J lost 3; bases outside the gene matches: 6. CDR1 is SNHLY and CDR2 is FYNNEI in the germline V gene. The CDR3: CASSQDRGGYNEQFF. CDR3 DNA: TGTGCCAGCAGCCAGGACAGGGGAGGCTACAATGAGCAGTTCTTC.

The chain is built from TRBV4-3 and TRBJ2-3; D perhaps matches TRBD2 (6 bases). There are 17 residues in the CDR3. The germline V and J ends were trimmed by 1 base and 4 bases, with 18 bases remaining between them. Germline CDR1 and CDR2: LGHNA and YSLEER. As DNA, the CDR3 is TGCGCCAGCAGCCAAGTCTTGCCCAGCACGGGGGCAGATACGCAGTATTTT. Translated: CASSQVLPSTGADTQYF.

Here the CDR3 DNA reads TGTGCCACCAGCGGAGGACAGGGAGGTCACGGGGAGCTGTTTTTT. It translates to CATSGGQGGHGELFF. The gene calls are TRBV15 and TRBJ2-2; 8 bases are shared with TRBD1. The CDR3 extends over 15 amino acids. In germline, CDR1 is LNHNV, CDR2 YYDKDF (reference sequence). J was trimmed by 7 bases and V by 5 bases; bases with no gene match: 9.

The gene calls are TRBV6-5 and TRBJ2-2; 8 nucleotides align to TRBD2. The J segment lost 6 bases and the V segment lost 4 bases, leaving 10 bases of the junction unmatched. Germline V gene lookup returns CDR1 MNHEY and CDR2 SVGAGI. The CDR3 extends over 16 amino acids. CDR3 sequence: CASSSKAGVVAGELFF. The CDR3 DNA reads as TGTGCCAGCAGTTCCAAAGCGGGAGTCGTAGCCGGGGAGCTGTTTTTT.

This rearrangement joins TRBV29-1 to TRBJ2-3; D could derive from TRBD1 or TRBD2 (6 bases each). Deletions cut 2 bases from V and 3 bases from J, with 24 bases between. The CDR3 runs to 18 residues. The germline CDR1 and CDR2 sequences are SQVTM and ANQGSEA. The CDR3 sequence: CSVEWMGGQRVGTDTQYF. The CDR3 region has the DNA TGCAGCGTTGAATGGATGGGAGGACAGCGGGTGGGGACAGATACGCAGTATTTT.

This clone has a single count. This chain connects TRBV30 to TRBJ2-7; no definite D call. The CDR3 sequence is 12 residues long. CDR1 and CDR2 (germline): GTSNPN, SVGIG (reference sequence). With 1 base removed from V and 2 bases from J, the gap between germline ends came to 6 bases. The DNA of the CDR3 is TGTGCCTGGAGTGACGGTACCTACGAGCAGTACTTC. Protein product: CAWSDGTYEQYF.

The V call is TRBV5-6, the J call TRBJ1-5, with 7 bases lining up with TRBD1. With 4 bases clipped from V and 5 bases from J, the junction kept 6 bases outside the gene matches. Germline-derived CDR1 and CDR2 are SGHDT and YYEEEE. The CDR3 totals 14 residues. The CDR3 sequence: CASSARQGDQPQHF. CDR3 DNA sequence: TGTGCCAGCAGCGCGAGACAGGGTGATCAGCCCCAGCATTTT.

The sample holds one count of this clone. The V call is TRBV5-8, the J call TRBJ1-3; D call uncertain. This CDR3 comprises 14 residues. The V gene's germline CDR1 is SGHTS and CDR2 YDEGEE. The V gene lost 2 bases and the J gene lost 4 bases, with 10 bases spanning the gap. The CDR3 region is CASSFGGRGNTIYF. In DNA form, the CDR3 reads TGTGCCAGCAGCTTCGGAGGGCGAGGAAACACCATATATTTT.

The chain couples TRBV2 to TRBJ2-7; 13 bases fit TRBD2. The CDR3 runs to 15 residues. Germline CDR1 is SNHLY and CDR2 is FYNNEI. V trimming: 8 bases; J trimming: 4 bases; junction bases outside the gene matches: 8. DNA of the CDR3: TGTGCCAGCGGGACGGGACTAGCGGGACCATACGAGCAGTACTTC. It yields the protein CASGTGLAGPYEQYF.

The DNA of the CDR3 is TGTGCCAGCAGCTTAGCCGGGACAGGGGTCACCGGGGAGCTGTTTTTT. This sequence encodes CASSLAGTGVTGELFF. The V call is TRBV7-9, the J call TRBJ2-2; 10 bases map to TRBD1. Germline trimming cut 0 bases from V and 4 bases from J; bases unmatched to any gene: 2. Germline CDR1 SEHNR, CDR2 FQNEAQ (reference sequence). This CDR3 region has 16 residues.

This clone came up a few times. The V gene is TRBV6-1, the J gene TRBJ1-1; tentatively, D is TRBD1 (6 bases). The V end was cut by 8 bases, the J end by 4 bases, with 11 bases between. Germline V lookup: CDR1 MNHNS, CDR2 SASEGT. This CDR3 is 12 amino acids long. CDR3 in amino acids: CASDRTGTEAFF. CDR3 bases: TGTGCCAGCGACAGGACGGGCACTGAAGCTTTCTTT.